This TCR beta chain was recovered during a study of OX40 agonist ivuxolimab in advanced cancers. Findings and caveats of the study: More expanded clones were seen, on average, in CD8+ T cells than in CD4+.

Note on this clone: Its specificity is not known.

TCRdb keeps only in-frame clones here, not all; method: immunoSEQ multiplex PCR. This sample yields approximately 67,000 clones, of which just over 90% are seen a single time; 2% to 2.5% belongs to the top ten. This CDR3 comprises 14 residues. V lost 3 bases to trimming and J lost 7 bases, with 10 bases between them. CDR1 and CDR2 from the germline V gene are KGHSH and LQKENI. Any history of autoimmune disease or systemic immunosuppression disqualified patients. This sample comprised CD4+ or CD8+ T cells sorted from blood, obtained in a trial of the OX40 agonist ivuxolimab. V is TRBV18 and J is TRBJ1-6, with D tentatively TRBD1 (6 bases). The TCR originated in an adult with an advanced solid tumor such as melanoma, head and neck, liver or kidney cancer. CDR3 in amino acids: CASSPGTRNSPLHF. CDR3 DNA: TGTGCCAGCTCACCCGGGACAAGGAATTCACCCCTCCACTTT.